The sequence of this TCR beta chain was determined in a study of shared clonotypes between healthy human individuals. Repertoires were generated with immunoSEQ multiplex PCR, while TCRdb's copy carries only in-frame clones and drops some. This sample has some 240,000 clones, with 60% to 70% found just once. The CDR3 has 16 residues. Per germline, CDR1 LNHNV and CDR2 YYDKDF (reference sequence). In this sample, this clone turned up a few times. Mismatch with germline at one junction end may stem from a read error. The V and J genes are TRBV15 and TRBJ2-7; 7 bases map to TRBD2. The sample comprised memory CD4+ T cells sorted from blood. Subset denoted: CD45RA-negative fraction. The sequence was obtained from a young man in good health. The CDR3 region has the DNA TGTGCCACCAGCCGAGAGTGGGAGGGGAGGTTATACGAGCAGTACTTC. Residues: CATSREWEGRLYEQYF. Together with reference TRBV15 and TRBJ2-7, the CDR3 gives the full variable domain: DAMVIQNPRYQVTQFGKPVTLSCSQTLNHNVMYWYQQKSSQAPKLLFHYYDKDFNNEADTPDNFQSRRPNTSFCFLDIRSPGLGDTAMYLCATSREWEGRLYEQYFGPGTRLTVT.